These 17 T cell receptor beta chains were sequenced from one sample in a study of blood T cell repertoires in COVID-19. Data came from immunoSEQ multiplex PCR; TCRdb stores just in-frame clones and leaves some out. The sample records hundreds of thousands of clones, about 91% being singletons. Sequenced input: PBMCs or T cells enriched from blood (not recorded which). These receptors originate from a woman aged 35 to 49 with acute COVID-19.

The J gene is TRBJ1-2, the V gene TRBV7-9, with TRBD1 as a possible D gene (5 bases). Germline CDR1 is SEHNR and CDR2 is FQNEAQ (reference sequence). Trimming pared 4 bases from V and 7 bases from J, leaving 19 bases between. The CDR3 is 15 amino acids. The CDR3 loop is CASSSTGWGESGYTF. The CDR3 coding sequence is TGTGCCAGCAGCTCAACGGGTTGGGGGGAGTCTGGCTACACCTTC.

The chain has TRBV24-1 and TRBJ2-3; 7 nucleotides match TRBD2. Germline trimming cut 0 bases from V and 0 bases from J; bases unmatched to any gene: 2. This CDR3 has 16 amino acids. Germline V gene sequence: CDR1 KGHDR, CDR2 SFDVKD. The CDR3 is CATSDLQRDSTDTQYF. Here the CDR3 DNA reads TGTGCCACCAGTGATTTGCAGCGGGATAGCACAGATACGCAGTATTTT.

This clone has just one count. The rearrangement links TRBV4-3 to TRBJ1-6; 11 bases line up with TRBD1. Germline assignment: CDR1 LGHNA and CDR2 YSLEER. The CDR3 covers 15 residues. V lost 3 bases and J lost 10; bases outside the gene matches: 5. CDR3 protein: CASSHPGQGVSPLHF. In nucleotides, the CDR3 is TGCGCCAGCAGCCACCCGGGACAGGGGGTCTCACCCCTCCACTTT.

This sequence joins TRBV30 and TRBJ2-1; tentative D call: TRBD1 (5 bases). The CDR3 loop spans 13 amino acids. Germline V gives CDR1 GTSNPN, CDR2 SVGIG (reference sequence). V dropped 0 bases and J dropped 2 bases, with 5 bases sitting between them. CDR3 residues: CAWSVQAYNEQFF. DNA for the CDR3: TGTGCCTGGAGTGTACAGGCCTACAATGAGCAGTTCTTC.

This clone was seen more than once but under ten times. The chain carries TRBV19 and TRBJ1-5; 9 bases map to TRBD1. Trimming took 7 bases from V and 2 from J; bases not matched to a gene: 9. The CDR3 loop spans 16 amino acids. Germline V lookup: CDR1 LNHDA, CDR2 SQIVND (reference sequence). The DNA for the CDR3 is TGTGCCAGTACCCCTATGACAGGGGGAGGCAATCAGCCCCAGCATTTT. Residues: CASTPMTGGGNQPQHF.

V is TRBV5-4 and J is TRBJ2-5, with TRBD2 matching over 15 bases. The germline CDR1 and CDR2 sequences are SGHNT and YYREEE (reference sequence). This CDR3 is built from 18 residues. Trimming removed 0 bases from V and 5 bases from J; junction bases left unmatched: 8. The CDR3 nucleotides are TGTGCCAGCAGCTTGGGAGGACTAGCGGGAGGGCCAAAGGAGACCCAGTACTTC. It codes for CASSLGGLAGGPKETQYF.

V and J are TRBV7-9 and TRBJ1-1, with a tentative D call TRBD1 (6 bases). This CDR3 is 17 amino acids long. CDR1 SEHNR and CDR2 FQNEAQ come from the germline V gene (reference sequence). V gave up 6 bases and J gave up 4 bases, with 24 bases separating them. Here the CDR3 reads CASSTIDQAGGLTEAFF. The CDR3 nucleotides are TGTGCCAGCAGTACTATTGATCAAGCGGGGGGCCTCACTGAAGCTTTCTTT.

This chain uses TRBV27 with TRBJ2-7, with TRBD2 identical over 8 bases. V shed 5 bases, J shed 9 bases, and the junction held 12 bases outside the gene matches. The CDR3 is made up of 14 amino acids. The V gene's germline CDR1 is MNHEY and CDR2 SMNVEV (reference sequence). The CDR3 sequence: CASSLVTGGGVQYV. Written as DNA, the CDR3 is TGTGCCAGCAGTCTCGTGACGGGAGGGGGGGTGCAGTACGTC.

This chain uses TRBV7-8 with TRBJ2-7; D is unclear. The CDR3 totals 15 residues. V lost 5 bases and J lost 5, with 19 bases in between. Germline V CDR1 and CDR2: SGHVS, FQNEAQ. This chain's CDR3 is CASSPSHAEGHEQYF. The CDR3 nucleotides read TGTGCCAGCAGCCCCTCTCACGCGGAAGGCCACGAGCAGTACTTC.

This rearrangement joins TRBV9 to TRBJ2-1; 9 bases line up with TRBD2. V lost 5 bases and J lost 5; bases outside the gene matches: 8. The CDR3 consists of 15 residues. Germline loops: CDR1 SGDLS, CDR2 YYNGEE. In DNA, the CDR3 is TGTGCCAGCAGTCCGGGACTAGCAGATGACAATGAGCAGTTCTTC. It encodes CASSPGLADDNEQFF. Based on the CDR3 plus reference TRBV9 and TRBJ2-1, the full variable domain is DSGVTQTPKHLITATGQRVTLRCSPRSGDLSVYWYQQSLDQGLQFLIQYYNGEERAKGNILERFSAQQFPDLHSELNLSSLELGDSALYFCASSPGLADDNEQFFGPGTRLTVL.

The chain recombines TRBV3-1 (or the pseudogene TRBV3-2) with TRBJ1-6, with 8 positions matching TRBD1. The CDR3 loop spans 15 amino acids. Germline CDR1 and CDR2: LGHDT and YNNKEL (reference sequence). The V segment lost 4 bases and the J segment 8 bases; nucleotides outside the gene matches: 7. The CDR3 DNA sequence: TGTGCCAGCAGCCCTAGACAGGGGTTCGATTCACCCCTCCACTTT. It is translated as CASSPRQGFDSPLHF.

This clone appeared a single time. The CDR3 bases are TGTGCCAGCAGCCAAGTACAGGGGATCACTGAAGCTTTCTTT. Its protein is CASSQVQGITEAFF. The chain recombines TRBV3-1 (or the pseudogene TRBV3-2) with TRBJ1-1; 7 nucleotides match TRBD1. CDR3 length: 14 amino acids. Germline V gene data show CDR1 as LGHDT and CDR2 as YNNKEL (reference sequence). Germline trimming cut 1 base from V and 4 bases from J; bases unmatched to any gene: 3.

The CDR3 reads CASSQSGRGNTGELFF. The CDR3 nucleotides are TGTGCCAGCAGCCAATCGGGGAGAGGAAACACCGGGGAGCTGTTTTTT. The chain recombines TRBV3-1 (or the pseudogene TRBV3-2) with TRBJ2-2, with D possibly being TRBD2 (5 bases). Germline-derived CDR1 and CDR2 are LGHDT and YNNKEL (reference sequence). CDR3 length equals 16 residues. The V end was cut by 2 bases, the J end by 2 bases, with 12 bases between.

The chain recombines TRBV7-2 with TRBJ2-3, with TRBD2 matching over 7 bases. The CDR3 covers 15 residues. The J segment lost 0 bases and the V segment lost 6 bases, leaving 6 bases of the junction unmatched. Germline CDR1 reads SGHTA; CDR2 reads FQGNSA. The CDR3 DNA reads as TGTGCCAGCAGTTCGGACGGGGGGAGCACAGATACGCAGTATTTT. Amino acids: CASSSDGGSTDTQYF.

This clone was counted between two and nine times. This specimen includes other DNA sequences encoding the same CDR3. This chain uses TRBV9 with TRBJ1-4; D remains ambiguous. V shed 3 bases and J shed 4 bases, with 10 bases lying between them. This CDR3 spans 14 amino acids. Germline V gene sequence: CDR1 SGDLS, CDR2 YYNGEE. The CDR3: CASSAWRGNEKLFF. The CDR3 DNA sequence: TGTGCCAGCAGCGCCTGGAGAGGTAATGAAAAACTGTTTTTT.

The chain employs TRBV7-8 and TRBJ1-1, with TRBD1 matching 7 bases. V dropped 3 bases and J dropped 4; count of bases not matched to a gene: 14. The CDR3 sequence is 17 residues long. CDR1 and CDR2 from the germline V gene are SGHVS and FQNEAQ. The CDR3 reads CASSFSAGGAWSTEAFF. As DNA, the CDR3 is TGTGCCAGCAGCTTCTCGGCAGGGGGAGCGTGGAGCACTGAAGCTTTCTTT.

The chain employs TRBV6-5 and TRBJ1-4; D is unresolved. V lost 6 bases, J lost 7 bases, and 15 bases lay in between. Per the germline V gene, CDR1 is MNHEY and CDR2 is SVGAGI. CDR3 size: 14 residues. In DNA, the CDR3 is TGTGCCAGCAGACAGACAACCGCTGGTGAAAAACTGTTTTTT. Its protein is CASRQTTAGEKLFF.